This TCR beta chain comes out of a study of T cell responses to AZD1222 COVID-19 vaccine (dated by TCRdb to the early 2020s). The study in broad terms: TCR sequencing covered more than 230 trial participants: 207 given two doses of AZD1222 and about 26 given two doses of MenACWY control vaccine. Trial participants were enrolled by age into 18-55, 56-69 and 70-plus year subgroups, with around 150, 28 and 57 TCR-sequenced participants respectively.

With respect to this clone: This clone's antigen is unknown. Base qualities are not provided; no much larger clone lies one nucleotide away.

The CDR3 regions of human TCRbeta chains were analyzed by immunosequencing. The authors processed their data as follows. Repertoire TCRs were matched against a reference library of SARS-CoV-2-specific TCRs generated with the MIRA antigen-specificity platform. Breadth was defined as the fraction of unique TCRs that were SARS-CoV-2-associated, and depth was defined as the fraction of total T cells that were SARS-CoV-2-associated. Using the MIRA data, every spike-specific TCR was mapped to the spike region that the TCR reacted to and assigned to either a CD4 or a CD8 class. Log10-transformed breadth and depth values were compared by one-way ANOVA with Sidak's multiple comparisons tests. What TCRdb holds here is the immuneACCESS table cut down to in-frame rearrangements. Part of the clones is not present; checked against another copy, under half of the missing clones reflect an unresolved V gene, and the others are unexplained. That table furnishes V, J and clone size, whereas the DNA furnished D and trimming. The sample contains 130,000 to 150,000 clones, just over 85% of them found a single time. 5.1% of the sample belongs to the ten largest clones.

What the research found in general, with its limitations: The 56-69-year group was small, and its depth increase did not reach significance, likely because of low power. No day 14 peak-response samples were available, so repertoires were characterized only after the peak T cell response. After two AZD1222 doses, spike-specific TCR breadth and depth were significantly higher than at day 0 and than in MenACWY recipients. Only a handful of AZD1222 recipients were SARS-CoV-2 seropositive at baseline, limiting conclusions about previously exposed vaccinees. Vaccine-associated CD4 TCRs spanned the whole spike protein, with dominant responses in regions 160-218 and 743-854. Epitopes outside the regions mutated in the B.1.351 and B.1.1.7 variants were reportedly recognized by nearly half of the unique spike-specific TCRs. Participants were mostly white British and included more females than males, and it was suggested by the authors that clonal diversity may have been underestimated.

The time point label for this specimen denotes: about 28 days (+/-7) after the second vaccine dose. AZD1222 recipients with second doses at about 4 weeks or about 12 weeks were pooled, because spike-specific TCR depth and breadth did not differ between schedules. The vaccinee samples were drawn from two UK trials, COV001 and COV002, one of which was a single-blind randomized controlled phase 2/3 trial testing AZD1222 (ChAdOx1 nCoV-19) in healthy adults. For TCRbeta chain sequencing, PBMC samples were collected from trial participants at day 0 and at day 28 after the second dose. The CDR3 spans 16 residues, from the cysteine through the phenylalanine. The only DNA kept is the CDR3, 48 bases in frame from the first base. The germline V gene (reference sequence) yields GTSNPN for CDR1 and SVGIG for CDR2. Ends trimmed: V by 8 bases, J by 3 bases; bases unmatched to a gene: 16.

The sequence joins TRBV30 to TRBJ1-2, with 9 junctional bases fitting TRBD1. The sequence was collected from an adult who received the AZD1222 COVID-19 vaccine. The material was peripheral blood, obtained 28 days after the second AZD1222 dose. The DNA is as follows: TGTGCCACGCACCGGGACAGGGCAAAAACGGACTATGGCTACACCTTC. Its protein reads: CATHRDRAKTDYGYTF.